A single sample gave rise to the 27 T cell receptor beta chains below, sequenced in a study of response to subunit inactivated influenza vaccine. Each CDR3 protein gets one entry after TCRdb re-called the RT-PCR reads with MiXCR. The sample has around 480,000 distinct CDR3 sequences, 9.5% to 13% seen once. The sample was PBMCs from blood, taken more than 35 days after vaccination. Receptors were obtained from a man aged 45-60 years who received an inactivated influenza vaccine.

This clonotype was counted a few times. The CDR3 spells CSARDRASYYNEQFF. Written as DNA, the CDR3 is TGCAGTGCTAGAGATAGAGCTAGCTATTACAATGAGCAGTTCTTC. This rearrangement joins TRBV20-1 to TRBJ2-1, with a weak D call TRBD2 (5 bases). The germline V and J ends were trimmed by 0 bases and 4 bases, with 13 bases remaining between them. Germline V lookup: CDR1 DFQATT, CDR2 SNEGSKA (reference sequence). The CDR3 has 15 residues.

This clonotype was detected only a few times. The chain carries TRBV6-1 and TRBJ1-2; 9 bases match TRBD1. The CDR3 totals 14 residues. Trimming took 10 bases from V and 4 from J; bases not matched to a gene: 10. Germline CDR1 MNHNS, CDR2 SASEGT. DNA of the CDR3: TGTGCCATACAACAGGGGGCCCAACGCTATGGCTACACCTTC. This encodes CAIQQGAQRYGYTF.

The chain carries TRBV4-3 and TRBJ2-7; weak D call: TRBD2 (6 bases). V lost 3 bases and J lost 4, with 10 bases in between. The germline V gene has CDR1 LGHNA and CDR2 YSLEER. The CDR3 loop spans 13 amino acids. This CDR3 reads CASSHKEGYEQYF. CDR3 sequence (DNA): TGCGCCAGCAGCCACAAGGAGGGATACGAGCAGTACTTC.

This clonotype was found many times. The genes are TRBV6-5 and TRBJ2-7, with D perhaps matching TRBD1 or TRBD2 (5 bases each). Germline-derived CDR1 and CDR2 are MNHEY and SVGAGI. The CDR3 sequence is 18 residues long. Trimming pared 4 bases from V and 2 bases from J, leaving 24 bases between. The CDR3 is CASSSIPGTTLFTYEQYF. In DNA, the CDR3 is TGTGCCAGCAGTTCTATACCCGGGACGACCCTTTTTACCTACGAGCAGTACTTC.

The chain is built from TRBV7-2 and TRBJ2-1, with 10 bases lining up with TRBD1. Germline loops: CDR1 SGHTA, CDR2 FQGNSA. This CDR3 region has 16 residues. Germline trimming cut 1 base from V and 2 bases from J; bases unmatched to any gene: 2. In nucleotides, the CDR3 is TGTGCCAGCAGCTTAGAGGGGACAGGGGCCTACAATGAGCAGTTCTTC. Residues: CASSLEGTGAYNEQFF.

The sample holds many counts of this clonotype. The CDR3 DNA reads TGCGCCAGCTCTAGTTTATTTGTGGACCAAGAGACCCAGTACTTC. Its translation: CASSSLFVDQETQYF. The chain joins TRBV5-1 to TRBJ2-5; D remains ambiguous. CDR3 length: 15 amino acids. Per germline, CDR1 SGHRS and CDR2 YFSETQ. V lost 7 bases to trimming and J lost 0 bases, with 16 bases between them.

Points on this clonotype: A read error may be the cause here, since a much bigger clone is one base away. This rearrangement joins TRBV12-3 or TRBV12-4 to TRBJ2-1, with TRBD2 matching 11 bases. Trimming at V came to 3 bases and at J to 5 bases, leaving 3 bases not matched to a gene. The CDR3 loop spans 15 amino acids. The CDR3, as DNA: TGTGCCAGCAGTTTCCGGGGACTAGCGGACAATGAGCAGTTCTTC. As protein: CASSFRGLADNEQFF.

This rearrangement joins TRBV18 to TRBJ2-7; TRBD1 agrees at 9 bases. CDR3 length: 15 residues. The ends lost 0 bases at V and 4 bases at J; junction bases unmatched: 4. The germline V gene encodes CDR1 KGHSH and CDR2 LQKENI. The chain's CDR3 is CASSPPGQGRYEQYF. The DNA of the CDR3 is TGTGCCAGCTCACCACCGGGACAGGGACGGTACGAGCAGTACTTC.

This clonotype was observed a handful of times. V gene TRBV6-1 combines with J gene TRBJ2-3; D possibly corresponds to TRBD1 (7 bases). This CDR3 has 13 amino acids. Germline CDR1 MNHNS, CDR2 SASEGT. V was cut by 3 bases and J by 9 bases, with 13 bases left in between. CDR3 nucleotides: TGTGCCAGCAGTGAGGAGGGGGCAGGGACGCAGTATTTT. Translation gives CASSEEGAGTQYF.

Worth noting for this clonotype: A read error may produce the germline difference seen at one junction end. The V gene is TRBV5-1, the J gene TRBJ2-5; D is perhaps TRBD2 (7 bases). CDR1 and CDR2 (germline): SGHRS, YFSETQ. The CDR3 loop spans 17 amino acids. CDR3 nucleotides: TGCGCCAGCAGCTTGGCCCTGGCGGGGGCGCAGAGGGAGACCCAGCACTTC. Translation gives CASSLALAGAQRETQHF.

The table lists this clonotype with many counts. CDR3: CASSLLAVPDEQYF. CDR3 DNA: TGTGCCAGCAGTTTATTGGCTGTACCGGACGAGCAGTACTTC. The V call is TRBV27, the J call TRBJ2-7; D is uncertain. Germline CDR1 reads MNHEY; CDR2 reads SMNVEV (reference sequence). V shed 1 base and J shed 5 bases, with 12 bases lying between them. CDR3 length: 14 residues.

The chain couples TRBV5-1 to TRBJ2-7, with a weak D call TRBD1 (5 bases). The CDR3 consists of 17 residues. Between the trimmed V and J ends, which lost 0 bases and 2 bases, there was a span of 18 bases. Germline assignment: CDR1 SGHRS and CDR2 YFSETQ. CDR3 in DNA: TGCGCCAGCAGCTTGGCCTTACCAAGCAGGGCGCCCTACGAGCAGTACTTC. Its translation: CASSLALPSRAPYEQYF.

For the CDR3, the DNA is TGTGGCCAGGCTCCGGGCCTAGCGGGAGGAGGTTGGAGGGATACGCAGTATTTT. Amino acid sequence: CGQAPGLAGGGWRDTQYF. The rearrangement links TRBV6-7 to TRBJ2-3; 11 bases match TRBD2. TRBV6-7 is recorded as an ORF, its role being uncertain. This CDR3 region has 18 residues.

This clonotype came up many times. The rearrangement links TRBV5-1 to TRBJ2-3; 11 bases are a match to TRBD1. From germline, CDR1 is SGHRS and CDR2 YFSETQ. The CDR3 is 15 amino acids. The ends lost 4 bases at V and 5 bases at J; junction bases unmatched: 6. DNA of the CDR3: TGCGCCAGCAGCGTGGGGACAGGGGGAGGAGATACGCAGTATTTT. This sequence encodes CASSVGTGGGDTQYF.

The CDR3 nucleotides read TGTGCCAGCTCACCCTCTAGCCAACAGTTGGTAGCCGGGGCCAACGTCCTGACTTTC. The encoded protein is CASSPSSQQLVAGANVLTF. The chain joins TRBV18 to TRBJ2-6; D possibly corresponds to TRBD2 (5 bases). The germline CDR1 and CDR2 sequences are KGHSH and LQKENI. This CDR3 contains 19 residues. Trimming shortened V by 3 bases and J by 4 bases, and 22 bases separated the two germline ends.

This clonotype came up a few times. The CDR3 region has the DNA TGTGCCAGCAGTTACGAGCTAGGGGGAACCTCCTACGAGCAGTACTTC. Translating it yields CASSYELGGTSYEQYF. V and J are TRBV6-2 or TRBV6-3 and TRBJ2-7; possibly TRBD1 for D (6 bases). Between the trimmed V and J ends, which lost 2 bases and 0 bases, there was a span of 14 bases. This CDR3 contains 16 residues. Looked up from germline, CDR1 is MNHEY and CDR2 is SVGEGT.

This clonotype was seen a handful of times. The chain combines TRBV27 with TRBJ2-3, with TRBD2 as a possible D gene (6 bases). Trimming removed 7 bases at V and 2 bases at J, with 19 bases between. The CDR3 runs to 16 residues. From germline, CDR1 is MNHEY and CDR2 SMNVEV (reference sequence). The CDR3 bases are TGTGCCAGCAAGGTTGCTAGCGCACTTTTCACAGATACGCAGTATTTT. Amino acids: CASKVASALFTDTQYF.

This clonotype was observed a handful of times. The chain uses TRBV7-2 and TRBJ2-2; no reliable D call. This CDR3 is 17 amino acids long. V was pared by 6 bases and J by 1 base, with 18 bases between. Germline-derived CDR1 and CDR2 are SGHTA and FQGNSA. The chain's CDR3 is CASRMRSFNLNTGELFF. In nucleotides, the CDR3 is TGTGCCAGCAGGATGCGATCCTTTAACTTGAACACCGGGGAGCTGTTTTTT.

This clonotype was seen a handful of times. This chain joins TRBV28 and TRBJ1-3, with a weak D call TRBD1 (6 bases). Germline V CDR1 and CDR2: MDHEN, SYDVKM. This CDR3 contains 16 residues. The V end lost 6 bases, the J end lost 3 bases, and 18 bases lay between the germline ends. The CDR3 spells CASRVTGPIRGNTIYF. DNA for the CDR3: TGTGCCAGCAGAGTGACAGGACCGATCCGTGGAAACACCATATATTTT.

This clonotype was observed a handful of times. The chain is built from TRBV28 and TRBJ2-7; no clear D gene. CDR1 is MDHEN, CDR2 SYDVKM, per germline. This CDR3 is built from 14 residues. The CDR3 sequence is CSSTTQGISSEQYF. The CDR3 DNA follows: TGTTCATCCACCACCCAAGGAATTTCTTCCGAGCAGTACTTC.

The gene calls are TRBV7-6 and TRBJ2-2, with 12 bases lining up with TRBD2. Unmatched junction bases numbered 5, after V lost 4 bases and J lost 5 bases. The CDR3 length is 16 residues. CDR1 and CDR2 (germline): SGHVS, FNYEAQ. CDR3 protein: CASSSLAGGPTGELFF. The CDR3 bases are TGTGCCAGCAGCTCGCTAGCGGGAGGGCCAACCGGGGAGCTGTTTTTT.

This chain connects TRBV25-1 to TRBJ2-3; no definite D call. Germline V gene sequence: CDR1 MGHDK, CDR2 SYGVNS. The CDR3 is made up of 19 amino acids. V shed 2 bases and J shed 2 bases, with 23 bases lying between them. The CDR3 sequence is CASSEPFHLSSSFTDTQYF. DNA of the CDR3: TGTGCCAGCAGTGAACCCTTTCACCTGAGCAGTTCGTTCACAGATACGCAGTATTTT.

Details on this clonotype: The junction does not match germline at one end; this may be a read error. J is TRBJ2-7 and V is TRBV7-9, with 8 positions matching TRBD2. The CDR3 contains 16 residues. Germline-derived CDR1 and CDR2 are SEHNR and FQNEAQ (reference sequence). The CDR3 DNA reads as TGTGCCAGCAGCTTAGTTAGTAGCGGGGACCTTGACGAGCAATACTTC. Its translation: CASSLVSSGDLDEQYF.

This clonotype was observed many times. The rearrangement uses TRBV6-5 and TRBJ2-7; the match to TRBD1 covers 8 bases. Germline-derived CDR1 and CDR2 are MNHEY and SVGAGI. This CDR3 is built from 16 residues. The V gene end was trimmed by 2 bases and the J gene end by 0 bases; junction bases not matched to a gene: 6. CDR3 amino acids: CASSYTTGVSSYEQYF. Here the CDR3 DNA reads TGTGCCAGCAGTTACACGACAGGGGTGAGCTCCTACGAGCAGTACTTC.

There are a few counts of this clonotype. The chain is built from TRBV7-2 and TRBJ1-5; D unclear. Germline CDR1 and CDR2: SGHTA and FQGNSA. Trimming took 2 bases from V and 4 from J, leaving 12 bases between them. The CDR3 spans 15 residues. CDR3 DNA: TGTGCCAGCAGCTTATGGAAGGGTGCAAATCAGCCCCAGCATTTT. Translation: CASSLWKGANQPQHF.

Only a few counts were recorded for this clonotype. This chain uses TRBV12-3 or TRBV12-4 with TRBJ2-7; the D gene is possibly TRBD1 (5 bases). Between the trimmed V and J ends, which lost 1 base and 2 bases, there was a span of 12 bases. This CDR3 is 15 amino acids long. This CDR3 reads CASSLGDSGTYEQYF. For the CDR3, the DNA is TGTGCCAGCAGTTTAGGTGACAGTGGTACCTACGAGCAGTACTTC.

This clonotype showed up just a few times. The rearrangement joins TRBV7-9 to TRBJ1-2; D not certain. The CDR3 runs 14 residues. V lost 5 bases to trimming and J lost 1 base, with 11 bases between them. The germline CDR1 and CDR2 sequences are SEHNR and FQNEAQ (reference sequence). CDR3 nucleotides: TGTGCCAGCAGCCCCGGGGAGGGTAACTATGGCTACACCTTC. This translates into CASSPGEGNYGYTF. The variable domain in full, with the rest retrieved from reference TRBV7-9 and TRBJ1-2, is DTGVSQNPRHKITKRGQNVTFRCDPISEHNRLYWYRQTLGQGPEFLTYFQNEAQLEKSRLLSDRFSAERPKGSFSTLEIQRTEQGDSAMYLCASSPGEGNYGYTFGSGTRLTVV.